The next 2 T cell receptor beta chains were all read from a single sample in a study of shared clonotypes between healthy human individuals. Sequencing used immunoSEQ multiplex PCR; TCRdb keeps in-frame clones, though not all of them. Of roughly 1,800,000 clones detected, 85% to 95% appear once; the ten largest clones hold less than 1.5%. It was CD45RO-negative cells, positively selected for CCR7, that made up naive CD8 cells, with terminally differentiated effector memory CD45RA+ cells excluded. Source material: naive CD8+ T cells sorted from blood. The receptor set was obtained from a man aged 18 to 35 in good health.

The rearrangement links TRBV27 to TRBJ1-2; D gene uncertain. Trimming removed 3 bases from V and 1 base from J, with 6 bases in between. Germline V gene data show CDR1 as MNHEY and CDR2 as SMNVEV (reference sequence). This CDR3 has 13 amino acids. The CDR3 protein is CASSFGINYGYTF. CDR3 nucleotide sequence: TGTGCCAGCAGTTTCGGGATTAACTATGGCTACACCTTC.

The chain employs TRBV10-3 and TRBJ1-1; 8 bases fit TRBD1. After removal of 5 bases from V and 6 bases from J, the junction contained 17 bases not matched to a gene. Germline V lookup: CDR1 ENHRY, CDR2 SYGVKD. The CDR3 extends over 17 amino acids. CDR3 protein: CAISSSNHLDRDPEAFF. DNA for the CDR3: TGTGCCATCAGTTCTTCTAACCACTTGGACAGGGACCCTGAAGCTTTCTTT.